The table lists the clone carrying this T cell receptor beta chain with a count of one. This sample was taken from a study of blood T cell repertoires in COVID-19. Sequencing was performed with immunoSEQ multiplex PCR; in TCRdb, only in-frame clones are kept and a portion is missing. The sample contains 380,000 or so clones, about 89% of which appear only once. The CDR3 length is 12 residues. V was cut by 7 bases and J by 6 bases, with 10 bases left in between. Germline lookup yields CDR1 SGDLS and CDR2 YYNGEE. This chain joins TRBV9 and TRBJ2-2, with D perhaps TRBD2 (7 bases). This receptor was taken from a man in his thirties or forties who had recovered from COVID-19. The sample consisted of PBMCs or T cells enriched from blood (not recorded which). CDR3 region: CASGGGPGELFF. CDR3 sequence (DNA): TGTGCCAGCGGGGGGGGGCCCGGGGAGCTGTTTTTT. The full variable domain, with the rest looked up from reference TRBV9 and TRBJ2-2, is DSGVTQTPKHLITATGQRVTLRCSPRSGDLSVYWYQQSLDQGLQFLIQYYNGEERAKGNILERFSAQQFPDLHSELNLSSLELGDSALYFCASGGGPGELFFGEGSRLTVL.